This T cell receptor beta chain was sequenced for a study of CXCR3-negative and CXCR3-positive naive CD8 T cells. Broader study findings: Both naive subsets carried similar amounts of surface CD5, so TCR strength was inferred from TRB CDR3 properties.

In the case of this clonotype: Its antigen is undetermined.

Libraries were UMI-labeled 5' RACE TRB cDNA. Reprocessing the 5' RACE reads, TCRdb reports a single entry for every CDR3 protein and omits DNA. This table holds 150,000 or so distinct CDR3 sequences. From germline, CDR1 is SEHNR and CDR2 FQNEAQ (reference sequence). CDR3 length: 15 amino acids. The TCR sequence derives from a human donor in good health. Some clones in this sample may be carry-over from other donors' samples. Sequencing was carried out using naive CXCR3- CD8+ T cells from blood. Subset described: CD45RO-CCR7+CD27+CD95- naive CD8+ T cells lacking CXCR3 (TNR3-). V and J are TRBV7-9 and TRBJ2-7; TCRdb names TRBD1, which stays unverified in the absence of DNA. The CDR3 sequence: CASSPPTGDTGEQYF.